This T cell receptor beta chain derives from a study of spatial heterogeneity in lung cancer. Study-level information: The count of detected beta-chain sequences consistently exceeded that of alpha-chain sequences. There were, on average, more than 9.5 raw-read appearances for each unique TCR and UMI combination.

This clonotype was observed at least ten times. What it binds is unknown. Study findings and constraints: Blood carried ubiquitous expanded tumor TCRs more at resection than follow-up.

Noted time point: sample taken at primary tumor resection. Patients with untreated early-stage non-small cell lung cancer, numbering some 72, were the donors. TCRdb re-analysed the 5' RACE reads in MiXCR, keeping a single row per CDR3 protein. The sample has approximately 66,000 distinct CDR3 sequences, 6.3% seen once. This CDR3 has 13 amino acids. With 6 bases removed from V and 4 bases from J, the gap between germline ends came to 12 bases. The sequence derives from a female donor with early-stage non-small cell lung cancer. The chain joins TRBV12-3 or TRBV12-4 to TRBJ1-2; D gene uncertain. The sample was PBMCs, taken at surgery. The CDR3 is CASSSTLTYGYTF. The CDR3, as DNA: TGTGCCAGCAGCTCCACGCTCACCTATGGCTACACCTTC.